This TCR beta chain was sequenced for a study of blood T cells in healthy people across ages (dated by TCRdb to the mid-2010s). With respect to the entire study: In model experiments, template switching captured roughly one uniquely barcoded TCR beta cDNA molecule for every two T cells. Two additional independent replicas of 1 million unique cDNA reads from the same blood draw were analyzed for two donors (one aged 18 to 29 and one aged 80 or older). To avoid experimental bias, donors of different ages were spread randomly across the sequencing lanes. Using deep sequencing normalized with unique cDNA molecular identifiers, the study measured how TCR beta repertoire diversity changes with age. The donors were divided into four age groups: young (average approximately 15 years), middle-aged (about 41), aged (under 70) and long-lived (about 84).

Study-level results and caveats: Estimates of total diversity based on one million sequenced T cells were regarded as lower bounds and as underestimates. Compared with the aged group, the long-lived group had more naive CD4+ T cells, fewer expanded clones and increased TCR diversity, a pattern suggesting age selection. Because profiling used bulk unsorted PBMCs, naive and antigen-experienced compartments could not be compared conclusively. Observed TCR beta diversity per million T cells fell roughly linearly with age, and a significant reduction was already apparent by age approximately 40. Because the CMV infection status of the donors was unknown, age-related changes in expanded clonotypes may potentially have been confounded. There was a strong correlation between observed TCR beta diversity and the percentage of naive T cells measured by flow cytometry.

The library relied on 5' RACE. Instrument on record: Illumina HiSeq 2500. A second about 7 to 11 cycle PCR used a sample-barcoded 5' primer and a J-beta primer mix. A template-switch 5' adaptor carrying 12 random nucleotides introduced a unique molecular identifier onto each TCR beta cDNA molecule. Each sample yielded at least 2.5 million CDR3-containing paired-end reads. All of the RNA was converted into first-strand cDNA using the Mint cDNA synthesis kit, with a TRBC-specific oligonucleotide serving as the primer. Following uracil-DNA glycosylase treatment, a first 18-cycle PCR with universal primers M1SS and BC2_uni_R was performed on all cDNA. The paper's data handling went like this. Each sample was normalized by randomly selecting 1 million high-quality reads, each carrying a distinct molecular identifier. Instead of being binned into consensus sequences, reads that shared molecular identifiers were thrown out. MiTCR, with a Q25 quality threshold and the strictest error-elimination algorithm, was used for CDR3 identification, clonotype clustering and error correction. A nonparametric unseen species model using Euler transformation provided a lower-bound estimate of total TCR beta diversity. TCRdb reprocessing: public reads trimmed at Q25 with fastp, clones called with MiXCR, in-frame beta chains kept. Each entry merges the rows of one CDR3 protein and shows their most common DNA and genes. The V and J calls reflect TCRdb's pipeline rather than the authors' work. The sample has 1,500,000 or so distinct CDR3 sequences on record, 59% of them singletons. 5% to 7% of the sample rests with the top ten.

Systemically healthy Caucasian individuals from Russia, 35 to 40 in total and aged about 6 to 95 years, were included as donors. Approximately 10 milliliters of peripheral blood were collected from each donor into EDTA-treated Vacutainer tubes. Ficoll-Paque density-gradient centrifugation was used to isolate PBMCs, with at least 7 million per sample. Trizol reagent was used to extract total RNA from the PBMCs, yielding at least 6 micrograms per sample. For every donor, an aliquot of PBMCs went through flow cytometry to measure the percentages of naive CD45RAhigh/CD27high T cells. This clonotype was counted a few times. This clone's antigen is unknown. The input lacks base qualities; no much larger clone sits a single base away. Via the germline V gene (reference sequence), CDR1 is LGHDT and CDR2 YNNKEL. Relative to germline, V is 0 bases shorter and J is 3 bases shorter, with 7 bases between their ends. The cysteine opens and the phenylalanine closes a CDR3 of 14 amino acids. Only the CDR3 part of the read is kept: 42 bases, read in frame from the first base.

The rearranged chain carries TRBV3-1 and TRBJ2-3; the D gene is not confidently resolved. Sample: blood. The clonotype comes from a man in his late teens or twenties in good health. The CDR3 sequence is CASSQDPTTDTQYF. The base sequence is TGTGCCAGCAGCCAAGATCCAACTACAGATACGCAGTATTTT.